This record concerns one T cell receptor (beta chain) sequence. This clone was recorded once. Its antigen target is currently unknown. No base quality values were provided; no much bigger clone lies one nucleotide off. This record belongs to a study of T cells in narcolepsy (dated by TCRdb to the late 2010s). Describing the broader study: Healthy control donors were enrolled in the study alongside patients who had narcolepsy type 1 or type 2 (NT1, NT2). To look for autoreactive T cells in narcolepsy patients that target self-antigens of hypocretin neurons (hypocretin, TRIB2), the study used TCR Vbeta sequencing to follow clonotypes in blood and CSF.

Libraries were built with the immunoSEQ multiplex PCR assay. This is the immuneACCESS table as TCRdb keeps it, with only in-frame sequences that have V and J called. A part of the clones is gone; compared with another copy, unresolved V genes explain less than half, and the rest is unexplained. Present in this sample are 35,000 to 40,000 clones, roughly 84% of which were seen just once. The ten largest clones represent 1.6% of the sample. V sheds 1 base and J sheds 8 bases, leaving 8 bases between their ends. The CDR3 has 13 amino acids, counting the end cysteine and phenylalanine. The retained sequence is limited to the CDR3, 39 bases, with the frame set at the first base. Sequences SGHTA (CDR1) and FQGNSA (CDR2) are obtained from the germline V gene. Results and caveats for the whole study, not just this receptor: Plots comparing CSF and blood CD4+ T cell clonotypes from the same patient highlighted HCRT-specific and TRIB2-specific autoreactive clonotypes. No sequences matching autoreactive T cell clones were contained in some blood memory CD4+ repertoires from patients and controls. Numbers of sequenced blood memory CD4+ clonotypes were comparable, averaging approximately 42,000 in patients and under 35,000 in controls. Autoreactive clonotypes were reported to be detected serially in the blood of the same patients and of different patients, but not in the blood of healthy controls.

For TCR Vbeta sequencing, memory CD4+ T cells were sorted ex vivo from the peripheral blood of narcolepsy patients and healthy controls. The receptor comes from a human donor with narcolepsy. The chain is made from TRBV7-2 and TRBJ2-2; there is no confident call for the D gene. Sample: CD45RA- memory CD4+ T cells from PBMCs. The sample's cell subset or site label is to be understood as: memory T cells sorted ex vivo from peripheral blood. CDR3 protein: CASSLGGSGELFF. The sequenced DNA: TGTGCCAGCAGCTTAGGGGGATCTGGGGAGCTGTTTTTT.